The next 29 T cell receptor beta chains were all read from a single sample in a study of OX40 agonist ivuxolimab in advanced cancers. Clones were read by immunoSEQ multiplex PCR, and TCRdb kept only the in-frame ones, dropping some. The sample gives 90,000 or so clones, around nine tenths of which show up once; 0.65% to 0.85% is in the top ten. Specimen: CD4+ or CD8+ T cells sorted from blood, collected in a trial of the OX40 agonist ivuxolimab. These TCRs come from an adult with an advanced solid tumor such as melanoma, head and neck, liver or kidney cancer.

The chain combines TRBV28 with TRBJ2-1; 8 bases line up with TRBD2. The V segment lost 6 bases and the J segment 7 bases; nucleotides outside the gene matches: 20. Germline values: CDR1 MDHEN, CDR2 SYDVKM. The CDR3 is 18 residues long. In DNA, the CDR3 is TGTGCCAGCAGCCAAATGACCCGGGGGGGAGGATTTATGAATGAGCAGTTCTTC. Protein: CASSQMTRGGGFMNEQFF.

This chain uses TRBV25-1 with TRBJ2-7, with D possibly being TRBD1 (6 bases). The CDR3 length is 15 residues. The V and J ends lost 4 bases and 4 bases respectively, with 17 bases between them. The V gene's germline CDR1 is MGHDK and CDR2 SYGVNS. Here the CDR3 reads CASSVSTGPQYEQYF. The CDR3 DNA reads TGTGCCAGCAGTGTTTCGACAGGTCCGCAGTACGAGCAGTACTTC.

The chain employs TRBV11-2 and TRBJ2-3; 7 bases map to TRBD2. Trimming took 1 base from V and 3 from J; bases not matched to a gene: 7. The CDR3 consists of 16 residues. The germline V gene encodes CDR1 SGHAT and CDR2 FQNNGV. CDR3 residues: CASSLGGGRGTDTQYF. The DNA of the CDR3 is TGTGCCAGCAGCTTAGGAGGCGGGAGAGGGACAGATACGCAGTATTTT.

CDR3 in DNA: TGTGCCAGCAGTTACAGGGAATATCAGCCCCAGCATTTT. This gives the protein CASSYREYQPQHF. This chain joins TRBV6-5 and TRBJ1-5; unclear D gene. The CDR3 runs 13 residues. The germline gives CDR1 MNHEY, CDR2 SVGAGI. V was cut by 2 bases and J by 5 bases, with 7 bases left in between.

The genes are TRBV7-6 and TRBJ2-3, with D unclear. Germline CDR1 is SGHVS and CDR2 is FNYEAQ. CDR3 length: 11 residues. Trimming shortened V by 2 bases and J by 5 bases, and 2 bases separated the two germline ends. CDR3 amino acids: CASSLKDTQYF. The CDR3, as DNA: TGTGCCAGCAGCTTAAAAGATACGCAGTATTTT.

CDR3 residues: CASSLGGARQPQHF. DNA for the CDR3: TGTGCCAGCAGCTTGGGGGGCGCCCGGCAGCCCCAGCATTTT. The J gene is TRBJ1-5, the V gene TRBV5-4; D is perhaps TRBD1 (5 bases). V gave up 0 bases and J gave up 7 bases, with 11 bases separating them. Germline V gene data show CDR1 as SGHNT and CDR2 as YYREEE (reference sequence). The CDR3 loop spans 14 amino acids.

This clone was counted once. This sequence joins TRBV5-1 and TRBJ2-3; D may correspond to TRBD1 or TRBD2 (6 bases each). V was trimmed by 5 bases and J by 2 bases, leaving 12 bases between them. The germline V gene encodes CDR1 SGHRS and CDR2 YFSETQ. The CDR3 has 14 amino acids. The CDR3 reads CASRPGAATDTQYF. The CDR3 coding sequence is TGCGCCAGCAGGCCGGGGGCGGCCACAGATACGCAGTATTTT. The complete variable domain, with remaining parts taken from reference TRBV5-1 and TRBJ2-3, reads KAGVTQTPRYLIKTRGQQVTLSCSPISGHRSVSWYQQTPGQGLQFLFEYFSETQRNKGNFPGRFSGRQFSNSRSEMNVSTLELGDSALYLCASRPGAATDTQYFGPGTRLTVL.

The V call is TRBV11-2, the J call TRBJ2-5, with 10 bases fitting TRBD2. The better agreement between TRBJ2-7 and the DNA end casts doubt on the J call. The CDR3 has 17 residues. Germline values: CDR1 SGHAT, CDR2 FQNNGV. The CDR3 DNA follows: TGTGCCAGCACAAGCACCCGACTAGCGGGCATCACCTACGAGCAGTACTTC. Its translation is CASTSTRLAGITYEQYF.

This sequence joins TRBV7-9 and TRBJ2-5, with 11 positions matching TRBD2. The J call may be wrong; the DNA end is better matched by TRBJ2-7. From germline, CDR1 is SEHNR and CDR2 FQNEAQ (reference sequence). This CDR3 has 14 amino acids. The CDR3 sequence is CASSSLAGGYEQYF. CDR3 nucleotide sequence: TGTGCCAGCAGCTCGCTAGCGGGGGGCTACGAGCAGTACTTC.

The DNA for the CDR3 is TGTGCCAGCAGTCCGCGGGACAGACTGAACACTGAAGCTTTCTTT. Translation: CASSPRDRLNTEAFF. The chain couples TRBV4-2 to TRBJ1-1; 7 bases match TRBD1. Per the germline V gene, CDR1 is LGHNA and CDR2 is YNFKEQ. V was clipped by 6 bases and J by 0 bases; unmatched bases: 7. The CDR3 contains 15 residues.

The V call is TRBV29-1, the J call TRBJ2-7, with TRBD2 identical over 12 bases. The CDR3 covers 15 residues. Germline trimming cut 5 bases from V and 3 bases from J; bases unmatched to any gene: 8. Germline V gene sequence: CDR1 SQVTM, CDR2 ANQGSEA. The CDR3 protein is CSVLRLAGVNYEQYF. CDR3 DNA sequence: TGCAGCGTTTTAAGACTAGCGGGAGTGAACTACGAGCAGTACTTC.

J is TRBJ2-3 and V is TRBV20-1; D is undetermined. From germline, CDR1 is DFQATT and CDR2 SNEGSKA (reference sequence). V lost 5 bases and J 7 bases, leaving 10 bases between the germline ends. The CDR3 has 11 residues. CDR3 region: CSASHSNTQYF. The CDR3 nucleotides are TGCAGTGCTTCCCACTCGAATACGCAGTATTTT.

V gene TRBV18 combines with J gene TRBJ2-5; 8 bases map to TRBD2. This CDR3 comprises 14 residues. V gave up 5 bases and J gave up 1 base; unmatched junction bases: 3. CDR1 is KGHSH, CDR2 LQKENI, per germline. This CDR3 reads CASSDRGGQETQYF. CDR3 bases: TGTGCCAGCTCAGACCGGGGGGGCCAAGAGACCCAGTACTTC.

The chain couples TRBV5-4 to TRBJ2-7; no clear D gene. The CDR3 covers 13 residues. Trimming removed 4 bases from V and 3 bases from J, with 11 bases in between. Per germline, CDR1 SGHNT and CDR2 YYREEE (reference sequence). CDR3 sequence reads: CASSLQLGYEQYF. In DNA, the CDR3 is TGTGCCAGCAGCCTGCAGTTGGGCTACGAGCAGTACTTC.

The chain is built from TRBV30 and TRBJ1-2, with D unclear. This CDR3 comprises 11 residues. V gave up 0 bases and J gave up 4 bases, with 3 bases separating them. In germline, CDR1 is GTSNPN, CDR2 SVGIG (reference sequence). This CDR3 reads CAWSVSYGYTF. CDR3 bases: TGTGCCTGGAGTGTAAGCTATGGCTACACCTTC.

The chain uses TRBV11-2 and TRBJ2-3; D may be TRBD1 (6 bases). This CDR3 contains 19 residues. The V and J ends lost 0 bases and 2 bases respectively, with 21 bases between them. Germline CDR1 is SGHAT and CDR2 is FQNNGV. This chain's CDR3 is CASSLEPPGLGATTDTQYF. In nucleotides, the CDR3 is TGTGCCAGCAGCTTAGAACCCCCAGGGTTGGGGGCAACCACAGATACGCAGTATTTT.

The rearrangement links TRBV5-6 to TRBJ2-5, with D unclear. Trimming took 1 base from V and 0 from J, leaving 13 bases between them. Germline V CDR1 and CDR2: SGHDT, YYEEEE. The CDR3 runs to 16 residues. CDR3 amino acids: CASSLLSKKYQETQYF. The CDR3 DNA is TGTGCCAGCAGCTTGCTTTCGAAGAAGTACCAAGAGACCCAGTACTTC.

Turning to this clone: At one end, the junction sequence differs from germline, possibly due to a read error. The V and J genes are TRBV5-1 and TRBJ1-1; D remains ambiguous. This CDR3 has 13 residues. Germline loops: CDR1 SGHRS, CDR2 YFSETQ. CDR3 protein: CVSSLEVGTEAFF. CDR3 coding DNA: TGCGTCAGCAGCTTGGAGGTGGGGACTGAAGCTTTCTTT.

The genes are TRBV27 and TRBJ1-1, with D unresolved. Germline V gene data show CDR1 as MNHEY and CDR2 as SMNVEV (reference sequence). The V end was cut by 3 bases, the J end by 1 base, with 12 bases between. The CDR3 sequence is 15 residues long. CDR3 in DNA: TGTGCCAGCAGTTTCGAGGGATACACGAACACTGAAGCTTTCTTT. Its translation: CASSFEGYTNTEAFF.

In its sample, this clone was seen once. This sequence joins TRBV5-1 and TRBJ2-3; 11 bases agree with TRBD2. The CDR3 sequence is 19 residues long. CDR1 and CDR2 (germline): SGHRS, YFSETQ. With V trimmed by 1 base and J by 4 bases, 14 bases remained unmatched. The DNA for the CDR3 is TGCGCCAGCAGCTTGCCTAGCGGGGGGATCGAGGGTTCGGCAGATACGCAGTATTTT. This gives the protein CASSLPSGGIEGSADTQYF.

This chain connects TRBV7-2 to TRBJ1-5; D call uncertain. Between the trimmed V and J ends, which lost 2 bases and 8 bases, there was a span of 10 bases. This CDR3 is built from 13 residues. CDR1 is SGHTA, CDR2 FQGNSA, per germline. CDR3 DNA: TGTGCCAGCAGCTTAAACGTTTGGGAGCCCCAGCATTTT. Protein product: CASSLNVWEPQHF.

The V and J genes are TRBV5-1 and TRBJ1-1; possible D gene TRBD1, 6 bases. V was clipped by 0 bases and J by 0 bases, with 12 bases between them. Germline V gene lookup returns CDR1 SGHRS and CDR2 YFSETQ. There are 16 residues in the CDR3. The DNA for the CDR3 is TGCGCCAGCAGCTTGGCGTCAGGGGACTTGAACACTGAAGCTTTCTTT. Encoded protein: CASSLASGDLNTEAFF.

The J gene is TRBJ1-2, the V gene TRBV4-3; D is perhaps TRBD1 (5 bases). V lost 0 bases, J lost 4 bases, and 18 bases lay in between. CDR1 and CDR2 from the germline V gene are LGHNA and YSLEER. CDR3 length: 17 amino acids. CDR3 sequence reads: CASSQEVRGWDGYGYTF. The CDR3 nucleotides are TGCGCCAGCAGCCAAGAGGTCCGGGGGTGGGATGGCTATGGCTACACCTTC.

This clone was detected once. The chain links TRBV5-1 to TRBJ1-4; D perhaps matches TRBD1 (5 bases). Looked up from germline, CDR1 is SGHRS and CDR2 is YFSETQ. The CDR3 has 16 amino acids. V gave up 0 bases and J gave up 5 bases, with 14 bases separating them. The CDR3 protein is CASSLAGTAGNEKLFF. For the CDR3, the DNA is TGCGCCAGCAGCTTGGCCGGGACGGCCGGAAATGAAAAACTGTTTTTT.

V and J are TRBV7-3 and TRBJ2-1; 8 bases align to TRBD2. The V segment lost 4 bases and the J segment 8 bases; nucleotides outside the gene matches: 13. This CDR3 comprises 16 residues. Germline V gene data show CDR1 as SGHTA and CDR2 as FQGTGA. The CDR3 spells CASSWTSSPLGDEQFF. For the CDR3, the DNA is TGTGCCAGCAGCTGGACTAGCTCACCTCTAGGCGATGAGCAGTTCTTC.

The CDR3: CASSGGDRVGQPQHF. The CDR3 region has the DNA TGTGCCAGCAGTGGGGGTGACAGGGTCGGTCAGCCCCAGCATTTT. V usage is TRBV25-1 and J usage is TRBJ1-5; 7 positions match TRBD1. Germline CDR1 is MGHDK and CDR2 is SYGVNS. V shed 4 bases and J 6 bases; nucleotides not matched to a gene: 9. The CDR3 spans 15 residues.

The rearrangement links TRBV4-2 to TRBJ2-1; D not resolved. V lost 4 bases, J lost 5 bases, and 12 bases lay in between. The CDR3 contains 14 residues. Germline lookup yields CDR1 LGHNA and CDR2 YNFKEQ. The DNA for the CDR3 is TGTGCCAGCAGCCGGATACCAACAGACAATGAGCAGTTCTTC. This encodes CASSRIPTDNEQFF.

This clone was seen once. The chain links TRBV7-9 to TRBJ1-2; D gene uncertain. The CDR3 covers 12 residues. From germline, CDR1 is SEHNR and CDR2 FQNEAQ (reference sequence). Trimming removed 5 bases at V and 2 bases at J, with 6 bases between. The CDR3 here is CASSTGNYGYTF. In nucleotides, the CDR3 is TGTGCCAGCAGCACCGGAAACTATGGCTACACCTTC.

The chain has TRBV28 and TRBJ2-1, with 14 positions matching TRBD2. The CDR3 spans 15 residues. The J segment lost 8 bases and the V segment lost 7 bases, leaving 7 bases of the junction unmatched. Germline V CDR1 and CDR2: MDHEN, SYDVKM. The CDR3 is CASTRLAGGSDEQFF. The CDR3 DNA sequence: TGTGCCAGCACCCGACTAGCGGGAGGGTCGGATGAGCAGTTCTTC.